This TCR beta chain was retrieved from a study of blood T cell repertoires in COVID-19. Across the whole study: Donors in the United States, Italy and Spain gave samples during acute or convalescent COVID-19. Sample material is recorded as cDNA or gDNA derived from T cells, B-cell-depleted T cells, or PBMCs.

This clone appeared a few times. Authors' methods: Quantification of nucleated cells was approximated via reference gene primer amplification. Here immunoSEQ multiplex PCR was the method, and the copy in TCRdb shows in-frame clones only, minus some. The V and J calls and the clone size are those of that table, but D and trimming were determined from the DNA. This sample carries more than 150,000 clones, roughly 82% of them seen once, and the ten largest clones take 9% to 10%. CDR1 and CDR2 from the germline V gene are SGHTA and FQGTGA. This CDR3 has 15 residues. Trimming cost V 0 bases and J 2 bases, with 11 bases left between them.

The TCR originated in a woman between 45 and 65 years old with acute or convalescent COVID-19. Sequencing was performed on peripheral blood. The gene calls are TRBV7-3 and TRBJ2-7, with D possibly being TRBD1 (5 bases). The DNA of the CDR3 is TGTGCCAGCAGCTTAACAGCAGGGAAGCCCTACGAGCAGTACTTC. It codes for CASSLTAGKPYEQYF.